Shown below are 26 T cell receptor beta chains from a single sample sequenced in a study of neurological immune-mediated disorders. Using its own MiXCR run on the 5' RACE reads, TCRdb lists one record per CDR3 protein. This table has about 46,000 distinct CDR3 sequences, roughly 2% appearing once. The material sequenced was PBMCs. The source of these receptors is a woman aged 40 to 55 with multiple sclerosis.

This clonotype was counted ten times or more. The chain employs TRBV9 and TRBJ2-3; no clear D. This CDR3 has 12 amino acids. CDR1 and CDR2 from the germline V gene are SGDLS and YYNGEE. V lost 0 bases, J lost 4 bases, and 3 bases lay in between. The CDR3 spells CASSVEADTQYF. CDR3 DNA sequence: TGTGCCAGCAGCGTAGAGGCAGATACGCAGTATTTT.

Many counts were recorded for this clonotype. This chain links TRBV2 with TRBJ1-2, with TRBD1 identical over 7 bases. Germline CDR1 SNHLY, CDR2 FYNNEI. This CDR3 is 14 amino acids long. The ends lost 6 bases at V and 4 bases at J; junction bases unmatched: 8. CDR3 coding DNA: TGTGCCAGCAGACTACAGGGGAGGGTCTATGGCTACACCTTC. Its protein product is CASRLQGRVYGYTF.

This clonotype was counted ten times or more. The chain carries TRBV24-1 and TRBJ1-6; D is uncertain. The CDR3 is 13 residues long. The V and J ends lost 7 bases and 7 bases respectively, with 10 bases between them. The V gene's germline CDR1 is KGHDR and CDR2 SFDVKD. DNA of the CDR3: TGTGCCACCAGCAGGTCCCGCAATTCACCCCTCCACTTT. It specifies CATSRSRNSPLHF.

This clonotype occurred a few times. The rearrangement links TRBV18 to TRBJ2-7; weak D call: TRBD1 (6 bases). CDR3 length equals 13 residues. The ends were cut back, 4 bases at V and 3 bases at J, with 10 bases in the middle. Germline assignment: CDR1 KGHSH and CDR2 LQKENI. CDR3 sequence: CASSQNRVYEQYF. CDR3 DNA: TGTGCCAGCTCACAGAACAGGGTCTACGAGCAGTACTTC. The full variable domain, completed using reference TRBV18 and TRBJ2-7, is NAGVMQNPRHLVRRRGQEARLRCSPMKGHSHVYWYRQLPEEGLKFMVYLQKENIIDESGMPKERFSAEFPKEGPSILRIQQVVRGDSAAYFCASSQNRVYEQYFGPGTRLTVT.

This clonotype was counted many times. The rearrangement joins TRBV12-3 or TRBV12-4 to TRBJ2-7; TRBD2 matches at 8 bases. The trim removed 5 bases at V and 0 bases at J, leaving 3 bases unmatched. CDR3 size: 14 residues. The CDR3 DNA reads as TGTGCCAGCAGTCGAGCGGGGGTCTCCTACGAGCAGTACTTC. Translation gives CASSRAGVSYEQYF.

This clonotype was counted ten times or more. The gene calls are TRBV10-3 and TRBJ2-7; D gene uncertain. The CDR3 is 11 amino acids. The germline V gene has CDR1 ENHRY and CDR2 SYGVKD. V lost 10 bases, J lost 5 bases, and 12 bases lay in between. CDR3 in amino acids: CATSKPDEQYF. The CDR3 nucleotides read TGTGCCACGTCCAAGCCAGACGAGCAGTACTTC.

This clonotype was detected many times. CDR3 sequence: CASSLVGTDEQYF. CDR3 coding DNA: TGCGCCAGCAGCTTGGTAGGGACGGACGAGCAGTACTTC. V usage is TRBV5-1 and J usage is TRBJ2-7; D may correspond to TRBD1 or TRBD2 (5 bases each). CDR3 size: 13 residues. V lost 0 bases and J lost 5, with 9 bases in between. Germline V gene data show CDR1 as SGHRS and CDR2 as YFSETQ.

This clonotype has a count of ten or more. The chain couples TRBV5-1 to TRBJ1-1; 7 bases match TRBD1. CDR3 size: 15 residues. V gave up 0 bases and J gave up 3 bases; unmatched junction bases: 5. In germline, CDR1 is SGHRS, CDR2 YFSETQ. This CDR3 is CASSLGQGRDTEAFF. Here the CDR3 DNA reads TGCGCCAGCAGCTTGGGACAGGGCAGGGACACTGAAGCTTTCTTT.

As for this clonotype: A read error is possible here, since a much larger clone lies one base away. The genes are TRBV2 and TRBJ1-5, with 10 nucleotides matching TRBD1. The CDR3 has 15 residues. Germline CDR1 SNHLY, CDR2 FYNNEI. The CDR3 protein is CASSRLTGGTQPQNF. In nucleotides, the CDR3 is TGTGCCAGCAGTCGATTGACAGGGGGCACGCAGCCCCAGAATTTT.

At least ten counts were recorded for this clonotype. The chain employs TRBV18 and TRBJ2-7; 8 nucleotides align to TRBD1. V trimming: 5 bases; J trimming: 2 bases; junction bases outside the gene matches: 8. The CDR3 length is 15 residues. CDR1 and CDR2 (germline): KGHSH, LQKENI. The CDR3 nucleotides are TGTGCCAGCTCAAGGACAGGGAATATACCCTACGAGCAGTACTTC. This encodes CASSRTGNIPYEQYF.

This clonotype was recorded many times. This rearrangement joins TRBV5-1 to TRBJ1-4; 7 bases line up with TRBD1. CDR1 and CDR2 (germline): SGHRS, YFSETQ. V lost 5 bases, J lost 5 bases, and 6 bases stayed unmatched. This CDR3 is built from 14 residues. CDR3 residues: CASRPDRWNEKLFF. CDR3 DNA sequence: TGCGCCAGCAGACCGGACAGGTGGAATGAAAAACTGTTTTTT.

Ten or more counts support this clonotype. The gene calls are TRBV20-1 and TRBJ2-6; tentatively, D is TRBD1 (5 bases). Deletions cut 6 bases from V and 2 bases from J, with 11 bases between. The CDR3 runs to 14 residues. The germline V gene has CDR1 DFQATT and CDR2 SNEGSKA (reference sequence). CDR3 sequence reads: CSAQGAAGANVLTF. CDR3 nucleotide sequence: TGCAGTGCCCAAGGGGCAGCTGGGGCCAACGTCCTGACTTTC.

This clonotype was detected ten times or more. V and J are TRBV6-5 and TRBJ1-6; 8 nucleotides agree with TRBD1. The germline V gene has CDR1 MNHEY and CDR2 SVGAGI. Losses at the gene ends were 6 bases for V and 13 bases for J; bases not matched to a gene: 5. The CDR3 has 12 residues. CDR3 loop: CASSRRQGPLHF. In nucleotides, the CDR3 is TGTGCCAGCAGCCGCCGACAGGGGCCCCTCCACTTT.

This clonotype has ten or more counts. For the CDR3, the DNA is TGTGCCAGCAGCTCTAGCTGGAATGAGCAGTTCTTC. Its protein product is CASSSSWNEQFF. The rearrangement uses TRBV9 and TRBJ2-1; weak D call: TRBD2 (5 bases). CDR3 size: 12 residues. CDR1 and CDR2 from the germline V gene are SGDLS and YYNGEE. The V end was cut by 4 bases, the J end by 7 bases, with 9 bases between.

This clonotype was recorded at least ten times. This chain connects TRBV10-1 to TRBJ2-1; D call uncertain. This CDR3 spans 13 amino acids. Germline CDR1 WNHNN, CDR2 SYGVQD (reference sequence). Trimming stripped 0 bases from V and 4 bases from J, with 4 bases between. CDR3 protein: CASSESGYNEQFF. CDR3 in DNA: TGCGCCAGCAGTGAGTCAGGTTACAATGAGCAGTTCTTC.

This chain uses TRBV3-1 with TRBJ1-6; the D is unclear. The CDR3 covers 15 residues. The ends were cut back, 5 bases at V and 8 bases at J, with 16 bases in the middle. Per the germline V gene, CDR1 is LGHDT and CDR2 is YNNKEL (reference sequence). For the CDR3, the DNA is TGTGCCAGCAGCTTAAGTTGGGGTTATGATTCACCCCTCCACTTT. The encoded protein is CASSLSWGYDSPLHF.

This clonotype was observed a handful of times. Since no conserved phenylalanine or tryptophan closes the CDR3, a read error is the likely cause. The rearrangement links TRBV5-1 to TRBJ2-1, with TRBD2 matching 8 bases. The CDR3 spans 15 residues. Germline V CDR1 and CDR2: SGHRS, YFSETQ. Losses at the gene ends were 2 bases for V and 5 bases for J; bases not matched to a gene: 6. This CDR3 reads CASSFGRGGNNEQFN. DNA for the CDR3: TGCGCCAGCAGCTTTGGTCGCGGGGGGAACAATGAGCAGTTCAAC.

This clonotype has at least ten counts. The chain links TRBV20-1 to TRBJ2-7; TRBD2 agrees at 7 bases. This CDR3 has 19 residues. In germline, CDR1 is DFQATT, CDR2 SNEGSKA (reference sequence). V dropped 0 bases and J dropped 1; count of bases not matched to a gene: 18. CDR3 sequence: CSARDRAGLGTTISYEQYF. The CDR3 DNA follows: TGCAGTGCTAGAGATCGGGCGGGGCTAGGGACTACTATTTCCTACGAGCAGTACTTC.

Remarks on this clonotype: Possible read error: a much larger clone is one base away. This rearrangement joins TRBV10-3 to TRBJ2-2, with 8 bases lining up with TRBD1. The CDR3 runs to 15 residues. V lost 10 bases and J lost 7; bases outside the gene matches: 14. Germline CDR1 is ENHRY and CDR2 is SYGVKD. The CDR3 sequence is CATTEQGVKGGELFF. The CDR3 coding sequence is TGTGCCACCACCGAACAGGGGGTGAAAGGCGGGGAGCTGTTTTTT.

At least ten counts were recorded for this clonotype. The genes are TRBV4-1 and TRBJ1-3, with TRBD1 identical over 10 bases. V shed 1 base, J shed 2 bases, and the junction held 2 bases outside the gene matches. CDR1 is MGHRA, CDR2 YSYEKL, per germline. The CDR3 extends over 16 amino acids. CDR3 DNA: TGCGCCAGCAGCCAAGTAGGACAGGGGGCTGGAAACACCATATATTTT. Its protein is CASSQVGQGAGNTIYF.

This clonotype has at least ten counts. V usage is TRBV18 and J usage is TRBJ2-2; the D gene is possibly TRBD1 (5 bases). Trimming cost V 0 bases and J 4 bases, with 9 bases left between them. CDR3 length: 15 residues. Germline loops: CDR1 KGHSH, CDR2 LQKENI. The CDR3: CASSPPATATGELFF. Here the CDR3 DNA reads TGTGCCAGCTCACCACCCGCGACAGCCACCGGGGAGCTGTTTTTT.

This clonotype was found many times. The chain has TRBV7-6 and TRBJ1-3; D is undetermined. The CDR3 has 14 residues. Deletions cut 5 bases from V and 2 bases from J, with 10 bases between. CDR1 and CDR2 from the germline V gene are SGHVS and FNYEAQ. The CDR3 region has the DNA TGTGCCAGCAGCAAAGGGCTACCTGGAAACACCATATATTTT. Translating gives CASSKGLPGNTIYF.

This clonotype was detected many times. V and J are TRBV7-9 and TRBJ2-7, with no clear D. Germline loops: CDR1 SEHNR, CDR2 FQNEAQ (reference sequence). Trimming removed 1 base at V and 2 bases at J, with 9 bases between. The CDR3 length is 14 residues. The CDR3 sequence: CASSLVRQPYEQYF. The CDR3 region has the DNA TGTGCCAGCAGCTTAGTTAGGCAGCCCTACGAGCAGTACTTC.

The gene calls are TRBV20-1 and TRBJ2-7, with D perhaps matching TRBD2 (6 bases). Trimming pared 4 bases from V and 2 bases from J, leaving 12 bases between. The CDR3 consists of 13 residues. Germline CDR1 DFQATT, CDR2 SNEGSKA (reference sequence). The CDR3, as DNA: TGCAGTGCTAATGCGGGGTTCCCCTACGAGCAGTACTTC. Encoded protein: CSANAGFPYEQYF.

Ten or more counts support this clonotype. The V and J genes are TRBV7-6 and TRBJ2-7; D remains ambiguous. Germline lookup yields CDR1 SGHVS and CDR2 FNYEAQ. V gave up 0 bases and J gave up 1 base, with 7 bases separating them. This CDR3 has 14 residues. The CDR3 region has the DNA TGTGCCAGCAGCTTAGCCCAGCCATCCTACGAGCAGTACTTC. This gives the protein CASSLAQPSYEQYF.

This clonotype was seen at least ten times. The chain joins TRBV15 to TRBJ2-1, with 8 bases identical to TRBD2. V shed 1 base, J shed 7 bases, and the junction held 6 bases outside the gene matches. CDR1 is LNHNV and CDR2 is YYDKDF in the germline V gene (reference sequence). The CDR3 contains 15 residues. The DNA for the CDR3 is TGTGCCACCAGCAGAGCGGGGGGGCCTGGGAATGAGCAGTTCTTC. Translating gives CATSRAGGPGNEQFF.